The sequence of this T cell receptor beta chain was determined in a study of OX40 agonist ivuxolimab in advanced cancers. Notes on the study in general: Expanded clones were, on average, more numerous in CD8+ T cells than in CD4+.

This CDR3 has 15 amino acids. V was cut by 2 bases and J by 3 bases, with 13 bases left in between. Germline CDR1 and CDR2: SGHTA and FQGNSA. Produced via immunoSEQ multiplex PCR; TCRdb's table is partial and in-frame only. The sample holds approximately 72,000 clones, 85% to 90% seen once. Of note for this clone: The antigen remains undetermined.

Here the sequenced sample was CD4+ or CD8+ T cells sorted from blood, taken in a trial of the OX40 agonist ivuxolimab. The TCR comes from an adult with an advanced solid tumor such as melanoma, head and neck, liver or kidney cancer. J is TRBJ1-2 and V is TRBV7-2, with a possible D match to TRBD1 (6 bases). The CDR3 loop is CASSLRTEVDYGYTF. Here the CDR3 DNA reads TGTGCCAGCAGCTTACGGACAGAGGTGGACTATGGCTACACCTTC.